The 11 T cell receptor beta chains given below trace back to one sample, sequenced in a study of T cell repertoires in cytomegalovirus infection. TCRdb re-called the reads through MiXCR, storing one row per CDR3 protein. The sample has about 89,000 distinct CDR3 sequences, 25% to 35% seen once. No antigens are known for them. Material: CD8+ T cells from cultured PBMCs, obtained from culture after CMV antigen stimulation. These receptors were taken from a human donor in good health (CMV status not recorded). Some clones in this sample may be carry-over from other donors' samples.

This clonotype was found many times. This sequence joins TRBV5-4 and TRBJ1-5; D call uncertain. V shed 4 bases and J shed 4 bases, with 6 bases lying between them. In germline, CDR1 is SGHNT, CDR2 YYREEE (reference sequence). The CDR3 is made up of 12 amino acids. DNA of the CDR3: TGTGCCAGCAGCCTTCCGAATCAGCCCCAGCATTTT. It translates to CASSLPNQPQHF.

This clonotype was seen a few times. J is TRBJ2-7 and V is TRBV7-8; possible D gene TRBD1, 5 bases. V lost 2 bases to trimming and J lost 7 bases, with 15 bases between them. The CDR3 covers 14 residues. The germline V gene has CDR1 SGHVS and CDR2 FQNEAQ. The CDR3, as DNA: TGTGCCAGCAGCTTACTCAGGGCGGAAGAGGAGCAGTACTTC. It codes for CASSLLRAEEEQYF.

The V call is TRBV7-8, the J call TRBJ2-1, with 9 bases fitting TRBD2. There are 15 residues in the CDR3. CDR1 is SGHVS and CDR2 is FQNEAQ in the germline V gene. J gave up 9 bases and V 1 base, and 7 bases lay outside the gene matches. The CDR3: CASSLGGGGDVEQFF. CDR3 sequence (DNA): TGTGCCAGCAGCTTAGGTGGCGGGGGGGATGTTGAGCAGTTCTTC. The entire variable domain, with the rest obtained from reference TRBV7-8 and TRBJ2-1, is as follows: GAGVSQSPRYKVAKRGQDVALRCDPISGHVSLFWYQQALGQGPEFLTYFQNEAQLDKSGLPSDRFFAERPEGSVSTLKIQRTQQEDSAVYLCASSLGGGGDVEQFFGPGTRLTVL.

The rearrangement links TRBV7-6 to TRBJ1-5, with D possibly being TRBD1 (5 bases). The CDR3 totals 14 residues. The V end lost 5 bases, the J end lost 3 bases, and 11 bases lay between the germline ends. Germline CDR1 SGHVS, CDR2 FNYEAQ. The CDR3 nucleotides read TGTGCCAGCAGCCAGGGAGGGGTCAATCAGCCCCAGCATTTT. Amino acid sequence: CASSQGGVNQPQHF.

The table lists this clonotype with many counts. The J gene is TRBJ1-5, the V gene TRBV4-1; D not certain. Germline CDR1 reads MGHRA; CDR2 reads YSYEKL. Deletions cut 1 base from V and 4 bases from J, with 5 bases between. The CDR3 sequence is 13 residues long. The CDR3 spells CASSQVLNQPQHF. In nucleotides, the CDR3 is TGCGCCAGCAGCCAAGTTTTAAATCAGCCCCAGCATTTT.

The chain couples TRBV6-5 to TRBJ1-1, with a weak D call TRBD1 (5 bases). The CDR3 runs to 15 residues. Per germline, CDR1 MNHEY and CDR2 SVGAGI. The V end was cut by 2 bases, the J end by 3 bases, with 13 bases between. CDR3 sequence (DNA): TGTGCCAGCAGTTACGGGGGTAGCTTCGACACTGAAGCTTTCTTT. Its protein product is CASSYGGSFDTEAFF.

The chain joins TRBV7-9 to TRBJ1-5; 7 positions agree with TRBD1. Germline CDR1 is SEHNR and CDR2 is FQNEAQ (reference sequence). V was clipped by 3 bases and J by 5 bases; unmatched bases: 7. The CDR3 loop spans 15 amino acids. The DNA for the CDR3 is TGTGCCAGCAGCTTGGCCGGGACAGATCATCAGCCCCAGCATTTT. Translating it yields CASSLAGTDHQPQHF.

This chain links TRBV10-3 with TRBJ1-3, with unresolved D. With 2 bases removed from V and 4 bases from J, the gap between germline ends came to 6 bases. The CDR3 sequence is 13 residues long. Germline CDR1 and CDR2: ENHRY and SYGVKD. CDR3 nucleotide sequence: TGTGCCATCAGTGAGAACCTAGGAAACACCATATATTTT. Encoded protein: CAISENLGNTIYF.

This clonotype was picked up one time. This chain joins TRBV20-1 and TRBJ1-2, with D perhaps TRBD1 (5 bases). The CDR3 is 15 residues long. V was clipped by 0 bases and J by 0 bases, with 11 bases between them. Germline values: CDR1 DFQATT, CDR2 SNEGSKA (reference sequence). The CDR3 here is CSARDGTDSNYGYTF. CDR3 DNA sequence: TGCAGTGCTAGAGATGGGACGGACTCTAACTATGGCTACACCTTC.

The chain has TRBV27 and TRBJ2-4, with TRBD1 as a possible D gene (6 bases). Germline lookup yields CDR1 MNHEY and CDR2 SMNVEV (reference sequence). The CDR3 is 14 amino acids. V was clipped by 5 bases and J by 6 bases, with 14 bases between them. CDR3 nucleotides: TGTGCCAGCAGTCCAATGCAGGGGACAAACATTCAGTACTTC. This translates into CASSPMQGTNIQYF.

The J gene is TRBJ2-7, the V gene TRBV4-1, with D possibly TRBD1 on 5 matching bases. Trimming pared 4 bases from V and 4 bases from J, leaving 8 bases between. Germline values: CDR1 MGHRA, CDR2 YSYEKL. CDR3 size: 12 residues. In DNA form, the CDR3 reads TGCGCCAGCAGCCCCGGACAATACGAGCAGTACTTC. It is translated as CASSPGQYEQYF.